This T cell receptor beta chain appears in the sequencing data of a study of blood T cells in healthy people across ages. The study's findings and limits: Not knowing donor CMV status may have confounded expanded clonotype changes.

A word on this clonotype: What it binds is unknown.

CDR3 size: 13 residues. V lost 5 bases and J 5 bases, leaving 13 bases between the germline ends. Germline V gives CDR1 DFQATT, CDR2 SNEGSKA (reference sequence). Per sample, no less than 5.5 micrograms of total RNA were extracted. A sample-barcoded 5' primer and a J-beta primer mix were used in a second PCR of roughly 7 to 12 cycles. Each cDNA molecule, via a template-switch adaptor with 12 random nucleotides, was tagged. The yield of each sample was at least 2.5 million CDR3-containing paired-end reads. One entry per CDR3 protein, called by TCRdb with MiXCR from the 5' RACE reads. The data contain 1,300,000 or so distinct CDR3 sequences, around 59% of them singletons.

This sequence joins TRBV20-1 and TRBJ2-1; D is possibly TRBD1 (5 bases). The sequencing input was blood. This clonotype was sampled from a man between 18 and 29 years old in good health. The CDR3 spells CSAPTLGDNEQFF. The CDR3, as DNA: TGCAGTGCTCCCACCCTAGGGGACAATGAGCAGTTCTTC.